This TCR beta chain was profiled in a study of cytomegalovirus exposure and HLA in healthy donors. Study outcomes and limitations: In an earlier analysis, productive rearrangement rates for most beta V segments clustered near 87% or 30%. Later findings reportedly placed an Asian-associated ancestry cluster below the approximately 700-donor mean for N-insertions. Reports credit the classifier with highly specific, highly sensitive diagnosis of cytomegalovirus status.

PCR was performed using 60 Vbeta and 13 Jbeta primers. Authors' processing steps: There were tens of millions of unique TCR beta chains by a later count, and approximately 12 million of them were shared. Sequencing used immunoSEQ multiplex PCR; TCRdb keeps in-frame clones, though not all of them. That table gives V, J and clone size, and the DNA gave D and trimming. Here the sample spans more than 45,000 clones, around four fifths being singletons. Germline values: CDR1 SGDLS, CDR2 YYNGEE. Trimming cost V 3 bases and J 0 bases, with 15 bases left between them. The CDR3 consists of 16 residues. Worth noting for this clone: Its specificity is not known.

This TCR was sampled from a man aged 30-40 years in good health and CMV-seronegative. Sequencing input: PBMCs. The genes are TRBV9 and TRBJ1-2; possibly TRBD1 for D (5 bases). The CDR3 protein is CASSASIRQSNYGYTF. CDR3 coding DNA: TGTGCCAGCAGCGCCTCAATTAGACAGTCTAACTATGGCTACACCTTC.